This paragraph reports one T cell receptor beta chain. Its antigen is not known. The data are from a study of shared clonotypes between healthy human individuals. As for the study in general: The study enrolled two women and three men aged 18 to 49.

Study-level results: As a rule, naive subsets had a larger estimated richness than memory subsets. Only blood was sampled; tissue repertoires likely differ.

From germline, CDR1 is GTSNPN and CDR2 SVGIG (reference sequence). The CDR3 has 13 amino acids. V was cut by 2 bases and J by 4 bases, with 9 bases left in between. Authors' processing steps: ImmunoSEQ output lacked quality scores and full-length reads, limiting matched filtering. The method was immunoSEQ multiplex PCR; TCRdb's version includes in-frame clones alone and lacks a portion of them. D and trimming were read from the DNA, whereas the V and J calls and clone size are those reported in that table. The table lists a few million clones, 90% to 97% of them singletons. The J gene is TRBJ1-3, the V gene TRBV30; D possibly corresponds to TRBD1 (6 bases). The source of this sequence is a man in his late teens or twenties in good health. Sequencing was performed on naive CD4+ T cells sorted from blood. The subset was: CD45RA+ positively selected. In DNA form, the CDR3 reads TGTGCCTGGAGTATGACAGGCGGAAACACCATATATTTT. It codes for CAWSMTGGNTIYF.